This T cell receptor (beta chain) was recorded in a study of T cells after yellow fever vaccination. Study-wide context: Fractions with few cells were prepared using SMART-Seq v4 Ultra Low Input.

Per germline, CDR1 MNHEY and CDR2 SMNVEV (reference sequence). The CDR3 sequence is 18 residues long. Trimming took 4 bases from V and 0 from J; bases not matched to a gene: 10. One entry per CDR3 protein, called by TCRdb with MiXCR from the 5' RACE reads. The sample consists of 46,000 or so distinct CDR3 sequences, 5.5% to 8% of them appearing once. This clonotype was seen many times. Overall study findings and caveats: Any FACS-sorted repertoire could hold abundant clonotypes that contaminate it from the bulk population. There were almost no vaccine-responding clonotypes detectable in the sorted memory subsets on day 0.

This sequence was found in a man aged 30 to 39 who received the YFV17D yellow fever vaccine. The source was PBMCs, either bulk or a sorted T-cell subset (CD4+, CD8+, memory, or dextramer-sorted; not recorded which), collected 45 days after the yellow fever booster vaccination. V and J are TRBV27 and TRBJ2-7; 12 bases match TRBD2. The CDR3 nucleotides are TGTGCCAGCAGTTGGACCGGGACTAGCGGGTTAAGCTCCTACGAGCAGTACTTC. Translation: CASSWTGTSGLSSYEQYF.